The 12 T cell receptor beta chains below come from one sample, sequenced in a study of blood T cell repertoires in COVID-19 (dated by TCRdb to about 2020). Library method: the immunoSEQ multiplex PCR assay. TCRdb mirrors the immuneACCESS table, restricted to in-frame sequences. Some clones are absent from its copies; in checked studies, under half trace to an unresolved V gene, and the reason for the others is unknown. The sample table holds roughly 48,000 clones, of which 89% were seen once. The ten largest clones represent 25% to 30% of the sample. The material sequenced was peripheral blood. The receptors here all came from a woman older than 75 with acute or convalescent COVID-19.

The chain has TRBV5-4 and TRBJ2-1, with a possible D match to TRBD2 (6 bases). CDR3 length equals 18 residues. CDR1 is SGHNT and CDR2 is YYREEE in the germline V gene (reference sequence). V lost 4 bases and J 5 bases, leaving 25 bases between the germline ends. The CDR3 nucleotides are TGTGCCAGCAGCCCTGGACTCTCCAGGGAGGTTCGCCACAATGAGCAGTTCTTC. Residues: CASSPGLSREVRHNEQFF. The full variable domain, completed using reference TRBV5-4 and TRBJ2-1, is ETGVTQSPTHLIKTRGQQVTLRCSSQSGHNTVSWYQQALGQGPQFIFQYYREEENGRGNFPPRFSGLQFPNYSSELNVNALELDDSALYLCASSPGLSREVRHNEQFFGPGTRLTVL.

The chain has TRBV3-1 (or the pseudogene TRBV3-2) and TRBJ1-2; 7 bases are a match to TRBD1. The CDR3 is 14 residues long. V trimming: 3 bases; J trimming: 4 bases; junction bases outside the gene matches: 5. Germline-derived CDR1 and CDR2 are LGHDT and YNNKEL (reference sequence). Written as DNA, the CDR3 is TGTGCCAGCAGCCAGGAGGGGGCGGTCTATGGCTACACCTTC. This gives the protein CASSQEGAVYGYTF.

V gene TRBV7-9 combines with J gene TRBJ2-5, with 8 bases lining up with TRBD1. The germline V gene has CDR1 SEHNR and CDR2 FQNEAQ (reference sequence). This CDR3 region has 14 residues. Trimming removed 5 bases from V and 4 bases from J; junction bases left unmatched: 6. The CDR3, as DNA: TGTGCCAGCAGCCCTTCAGGGGGCCTAGAGACCCAGTACTTC. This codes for CASSPSGGLETQYF.

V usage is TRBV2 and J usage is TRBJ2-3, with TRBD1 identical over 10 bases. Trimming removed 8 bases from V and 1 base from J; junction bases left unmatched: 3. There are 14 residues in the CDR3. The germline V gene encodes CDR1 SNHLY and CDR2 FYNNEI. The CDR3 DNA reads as TGTGCCAGCTCAGGGACAGGGGGCACAGATACGCAGTATTTT. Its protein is CASSGTGGTDTQYF.

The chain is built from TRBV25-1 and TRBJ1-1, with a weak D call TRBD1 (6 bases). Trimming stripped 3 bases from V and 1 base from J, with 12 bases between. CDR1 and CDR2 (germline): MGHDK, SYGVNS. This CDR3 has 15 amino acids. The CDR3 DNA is TGTGCCAGCAGTGATTCGACAGGACCGAACACTGAAGCTTTCTTT. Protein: CASSDSTGPNTEAFF.

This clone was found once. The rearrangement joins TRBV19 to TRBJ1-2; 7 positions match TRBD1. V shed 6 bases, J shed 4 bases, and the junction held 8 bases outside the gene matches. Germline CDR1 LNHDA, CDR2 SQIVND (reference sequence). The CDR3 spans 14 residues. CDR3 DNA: TGTGCCAGTAGGAAGTCGGGACAGATCTATGGCTACACCTTC. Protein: CASRKSGQIYGYTF. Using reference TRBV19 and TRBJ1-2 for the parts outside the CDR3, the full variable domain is DGGITQSPKYLFRKEGQNVTLSCEQNLNHDAMYWYRQDPGQGLRLIYYSQIVNDFQKGDIAEGYSVSREKKESFPLTVTSAQKNPTAFYLCASRKSGQIYGYTFGSGTRLTVV.

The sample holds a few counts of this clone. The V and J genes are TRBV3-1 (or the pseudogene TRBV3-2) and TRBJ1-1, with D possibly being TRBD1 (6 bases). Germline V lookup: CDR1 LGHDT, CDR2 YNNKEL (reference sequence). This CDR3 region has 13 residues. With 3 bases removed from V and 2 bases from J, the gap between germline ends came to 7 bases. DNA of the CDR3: TGTGCCAGCAGCCAGGGGGCCAACACTGAAGCTTTCTTT. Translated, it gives CASSQGANTEAFF.

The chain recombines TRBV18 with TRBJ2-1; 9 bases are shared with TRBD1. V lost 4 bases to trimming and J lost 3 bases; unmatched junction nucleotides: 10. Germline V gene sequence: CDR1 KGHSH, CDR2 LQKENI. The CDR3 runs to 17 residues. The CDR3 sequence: CASSREQGARSYNEQFF. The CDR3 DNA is TGTGCCAGCTCACGAGAACAGGGGGCTAGGAGCTACAATGAGCAGTTCTTC. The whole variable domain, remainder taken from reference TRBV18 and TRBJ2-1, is NAGVMQNPRHLVRRRGQEARLRCSPMKGHSHVYWYRQLPEEGLKFMVYLQKENIIDESGMPKERFSAEFPKEGPSILRIQQVVRGDSAAYFCASSREQGARSYNEQFFGPGTRLTVL.

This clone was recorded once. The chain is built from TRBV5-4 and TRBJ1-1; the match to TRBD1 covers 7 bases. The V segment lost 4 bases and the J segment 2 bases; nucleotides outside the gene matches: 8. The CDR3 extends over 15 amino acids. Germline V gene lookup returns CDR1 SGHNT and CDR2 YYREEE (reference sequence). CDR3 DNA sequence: TGTGCCAGCAGCCCACGACAGGGACTTAACACTGAAGCTTTCTTT. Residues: CASSPRQGLNTEAFF.

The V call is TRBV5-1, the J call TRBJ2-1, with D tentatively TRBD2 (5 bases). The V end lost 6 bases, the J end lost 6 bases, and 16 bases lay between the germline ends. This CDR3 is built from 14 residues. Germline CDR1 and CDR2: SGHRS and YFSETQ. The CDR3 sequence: CASMTGSTLNEQFF. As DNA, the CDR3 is TGCGCCAGCATGACGGGGTCGACCCTCAATGAGCAGTTCTTC.

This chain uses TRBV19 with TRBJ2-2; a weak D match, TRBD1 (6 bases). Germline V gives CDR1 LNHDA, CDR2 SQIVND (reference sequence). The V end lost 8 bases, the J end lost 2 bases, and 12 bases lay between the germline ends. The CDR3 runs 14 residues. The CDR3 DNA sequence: TGTGCCAGTTCCGGGACATTAAACACCGGGGAGCTGTTTTTT. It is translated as CASSGTLNTGELFF.

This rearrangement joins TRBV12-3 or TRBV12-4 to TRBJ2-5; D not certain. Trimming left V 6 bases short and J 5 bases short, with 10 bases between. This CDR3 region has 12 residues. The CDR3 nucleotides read TGTGCCAGCAGCGAGACTTTGGAGACCCAGTACTTC. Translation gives CASSETLETQYF.